These T cell receptor beta chains were read from a single sample in a study of glioma-infiltrating T cells after dendritic cell vaccination. Clones were sequenced by immunoSEQ multiplex PCR, and TCRdb holds only the in-frame ones, with some missing. The table has roughly 100,000 clones, 81% seen once. The material sequenced was blood, taken before dendritic cell vaccination. These TCRs come from a human donor with glioblastoma. Both conserved end residues are part of each CDR3. A D gene is named only where the DNA matches it firmly. Part of the rows lack a size; the others show once, few, many or a class for expanded clones.

d_gene	v_gene	abundance	j_gene	CDR3nt	CDR3aa
TRBD1	TRBV25-1	.	TRBJ1-2	TGTGCCAGCAGATTAAGTACAGGGGGCGCGGATGGCTACACCTTC	CASRLSTGGADGYTF
.	TRBV27	.	TRBJ2-3	TGTGCCAGCAGTTGGACTGGAACCACAGATACGCAGTATTTT	CASSWTGTTDTQYF
TRBD1	TRBV18	.	TRBJ2-1	TGTGCCAGCTCCACGACGACAGGGGGGTACAATGAGCAGTTCTTC	CASSTTTGGYNEQFF
.	TRBV5-1	few	TRBJ1-4	TGCGCCAGCAGCGGGGAGAGATTTGAAAAACTGTTTTTT	CASSGERFEKLFF
.	TRBV7-9	.	TRBJ1-1	TGTGCCAGCAGCGCGCCACAGGCTATAAACACTGAAGCTTTCTTT	CASSAPQAINTEAFF
.	TRBV13	few	TRBJ1-4	TGTGCCAGCAGCTTCTACCGTGCAACTAATGAAAAACTGTTTTTT	CASSFYRATNEKLFF
.	TRBV15	.	TRBJ1-1	TGTGCCACCAGCAGAGGGAACAACGGGGTGAACACTGAAGCTTTCTTT	CATSRGNNGVNTEAFF
.	TRBV30	.	TRBJ1-5	TGTGCCTGGGGCCGGGGGAATCAGCCCCAGCATTTT	CAWGRGNQPQHF
.	TRBV5-1	.	TRBJ2-2	TGCGCCAGCAGCTTACTAGCCGGGGAGCTGTTTTTT	CASSLLAGELFF
.	TRBV7-2	.	TRBJ1-1	TGTGCCAGCAGCCTCACGGGGAAAGGCACTGAAGCTTTCTTT	CASSLTGKGTEAFF
.	TRBV10-3	few	TRBJ1-6	TGTGCCATCAGTTATATCGACGCGGGTCTCGGGTCACCCCTCCACTTT	CAISYIDAGLGSPLHF
TRBD1	TRBV19	.	TRBJ2-7	TGTGCCAGTAGTTCGGGACAGGGTGGGTACGAGCAGTACTTC	CASSSGQGGYEQYF
.	TRBV4-3	.	TRBJ1-3	TGCGCCAGCAGCCAGGGGGGGGGCTCTGGAAACACCATATATTTT	CASSQGGGSGNTIYF
.	TRBV5-1	.	TRBJ1-3	TGCGCCAGCAGCTTGGGGGGCCCTATCTCTGGAAACACCATATATTTT	CASSLGGPISGNTIYF
.	TRBV2	.	TRBJ2-2	TGTGCCAGCAGTCCAACAACCCTTTCCGGGGAGCTGTTTTTT	CASSPTTLSGELFF
TRBD1	TRBV7-9	.	TRBJ2-2	TGTGCCAGCAGCTTAGCGCTGGGGACAGGGGAAGCCGGGGAGCTGTTTTTT	CASSLALGTGEAGELFF
.	TRBV4-2	.	TRBJ2-3	TGTGCCAGCAGCCTCGGGACTTCCTCTCGTGAATATACGCAGTATTTT	CASSLGTSSREYTQYF
.	TRBV2	.	TRBJ2-3	TGTGCCAGCAGTGATCCTGTGGGCCCCATTGGTTCTGATACGCAGTATTTT	CASSDPVGPIGSDTQYF
.	TRBV4-1	.	TRBJ2-1	TGCGCCAGCAGCCAAGTCGGCAGGCGCTTCTACAATGAGCAGTTCTTC	CASSQVGRRFYNEQFF
.	TRBV19	.	TRBJ1-6	TGTGCCAGTAGTATGGGACTCCCTGGTTCACCCCTCCACTTT	CASSMGLPGSPLHF
TRBD2	TRBV10-2	.	TRBJ2-3	TGCGCCAGCAATTATGGCGGGGGGGGCAGCACAGATACGCAGTATTTT	CASNYGGGGSTDTQYF
.	TRBV19	.	TRBJ2-1	TGTGCCAGTAGTATTTTCGGTTCCTCCTACAATGAGCAGTTCTTC	CASSIFGSSYNEQFF
TRBD1	TRBV5-1	once	TRBJ1-2	TGCGCCAGCAGCTTGGAGCAGGGGGCTGGAGGCTACACCTTC	CASSLEQGAGGYTF
.	TRBV4-3	few	TRBJ1-4	TGCGCCAGCAGCCACCGGAGGGAGACAGTTAATGAAAAACTGTTTTTT	CASSHRRETVNEKLFF
.	TRBV5-1	.	TRBJ2-7	TGCGCCAGCAGCTTCTTACAGCCCACCTACGAGCAGTACTTC	CASSFLQPTYEQYF
TRBD1	TRBV4-3	.	TRBJ1-2	TGCGCCAGCAGCCCCGGACAGGGAGTGAACTATGGCTACACCTTC	CASSPGQGVNYGYTF
.	TRBV5-6	.	TRBJ1-4	TGTGCCAGCAGCGCCCAGACATCCAAATTTGAAAAACTGTTTTTT	CASSAQTSKFEKLFF
TRBD2	TRBV10-3	once	TRBJ2-5	TGTGCCATCAGTGACATAAGCGGGGGGATGGGAGAGACCCAGTACTTC	CAISDISGGMGETQYF
TRBD2	TRBV10-3	.	TRBJ2-3	TGTGCCATCAGTGAGTCTGGCGGGGGAGGGAGAGATACGCAGTATTTT	CAISESGGGGRDTQYF
TRBD1	TRBV12-5	.	TRBJ1-1	TGTGCTAGTGGTTTGGTACTGGGGGACAGGGACACTGAAGCTTTCTTT	CASGLVLGDRDTEAFF
TRBD1	TRBV7-9	.	TRBJ1-1	TGTGCCAGCAGCTGGAGGGGGCAGGGCACTGAAGCTTTCTTT	CASSWRGQGTEAFF
.	TRBV16	.	TRBJ2-3	TGTGCCAGCAGCCAATCAAGCGGCGATACGCAGTATTTT	CASSQSSGDTQYF
.	TRBV12-5	.	TRBJ2-1	TGTGCTAGTGGCCTTATGTTGGGGGGCAATGAGCAGTTCTTC	CASGLMLGGNEQFF
TRBD1	TRBV28	.	TRBJ1-6	TGTGCCAGCACTTGGACAGGGCTGGGTACCCTCCACTTT	CASTWTGLGTLHF
.	TRBV5-1	.	TRBJ1-2	TGCGCCAGCAGCTTGGCCTCGGGGGGCGAGGGCTACACCTTC	CASSLASGGEGYTF
TRBD1	TRBV25-1	.	TRBJ1-2	TGTGCCAGCAGTTCGGACAGGACCAACTATGGCTACACCTTC	CASSSDRTNYGYTF